The next 21 T cell receptor beta chains were all read from a single sample in a study of T cells in tuberculosis. Sequenced by immunoSEQ multiplex PCR; TCRdb stores in-frame clones only, minus some. The sample lists some 60,000 clones, around 81% occurring once. Cells were sorted from thawed PBMC rested overnight and stained with GMM-loaded CD1B tetramer, viability dye and anti-CD3. CD1B tetramers were loaded with Rhodococcus equi-derived C32 glucose monomycolate. The sequencing input was CD1b-GMM tetramer-negative cells sorted from PBMCs. These receptors came from an adult woman with latent tuberculosis.

This clone was counted only a few times. The chain couples TRBV6-1 to TRBJ1-3, with TRBD1 matching 8 bases. The V gene end was trimmed by 7 bases and the J gene end by 4 bases; junction bases not matched to a gene: 6. The CDR3 length is 14 residues. The germline gives CDR1 MNHNS, CDR2 SASEGT. The CDR3 is CASNTGGAGNTIYF. In DNA form, the CDR3 reads TGTGCCAGCAACACAGGGGGAGCGGGAAACACCATATATTTT.

This rearrangement joins TRBV5-1 to TRBJ2-3; possible D gene TRBD2, 6 bases. The germline V and J ends were trimmed by 5 bases and 0 bases, with 10 bases remaining between them. CDR3 length: 14 amino acids. Germline V gives CDR1 SGHRS, CDR2 YFSETQ. The CDR3 nucleotides read TGCGCCAGCAGGGACGGAGGGAGCACAGATACGCAGTATTTT. Translated, it gives CASRDGGSTDTQYF.

The genes are TRBV28 and TRBJ1-2; the D is unclear. The CDR3 loop spans 16 amino acids. Trimming stripped 6 bases from V and 5 bases from J, with 22 bases between. Germline V gene lookup returns CDR1 MDHEN and CDR2 SYDVKM. As DNA, the CDR3 is TGTGCCAGCAGGTCAGGCGCCCCAGGAGCGGGGTATGGCTACACCTTC. Translated, it gives CASRSGAPGAGYGYTF.

This clone showed up just a few times. The chain links TRBV19 to TRBJ2-2; D gene unclear. The CDR3 totals 14 residues. The germline gives CDR1 LNHDA, CDR2 SQIVND (reference sequence). Trimming stripped 5 bases from V and 3 bases from J, with 10 bases between. The CDR3 protein is CASSGQVHTGELFF. As DNA, the CDR3 is TGTGCCAGTAGTGGTCAGGTGCACACCGGGGAGCTGTTTTTT.

This chain uses TRBV15 with TRBJ1-6; D is perhaps TRBD1 (5 bases). CDR3 size: 15 residues. With 4 bases removed from V and 5 bases from J, the gap between germline ends came to 12 bases. Germline V CDR1 and CDR2: LNHNV, YYDKDF (reference sequence). The chain's CDR3 is CATSIAGPNNSPLHF. The CDR3 DNA follows: TGTGCCACCAGCATAGCGGGACCAAATAATTCACCCCTCCACTTT.

The rearrangement links TRBV6-6 to TRBJ2-5; the D gene is possibly TRBD2 (6 bases). The J call may be in error: the DNA end matches TRBJ2-7 better. This CDR3 comprises 12 residues. Germline CDR1 MNHNY, CDR2 SVGAGI (reference sequence). The CDR3 loop reads CASRGGGHEQYF. The CDR3 DNA is TGTGCCAGCAGGGGGGGAGGCCACGAGCAGTACTTC.

The genes are TRBV18 and TRBJ1-1; the match to TRBD1 covers 12 bases. Trimming at V came to 3 bases and at J to 5 bases, leaving 13 bases not matched to a gene. The germline gives CDR1 KGHSH, CDR2 LQKENI. This CDR3 has 18 residues. The CDR3 region has the DNA TGTGCCAGCTCACCCCTTGGCGGGACAGGGGGCGGTGATACTGAAGCTTTCTTT. Translating gives CASSPLGGTGGGDTEAFF.

The chain employs TRBV9 and TRBJ2-4, with TRBD2 as a possible D gene (6 bases). The CDR3 consists of 14 residues. Germline values: CDR1 SGDLS, CDR2 YYNGEE. V lost 4 bases to trimming and J lost 4 bases, with 12 bases between them. Here the CDR3 DNA reads TGTGCCAGCAGCCGCCAAGCGGGTAAAAACATTCAGTACTTC. As protein: CASSRQAGKNIQYF.

This chain's CDR3 is CASRPGQGDIQYF. DNA for the CDR3: TGTGCCAGCAGACCAGGACAGGGGGACATTCAGTACTTC. The genes are TRBV11-2 and TRBJ2-4; TRBD1 agrees at 10 bases. Germline trimming cut 6 bases from V and 8 bases from J; bases unmatched to any gene: 4. CDR1 is SGHAT, CDR2 FQNNGV, per germline. CDR3 length: 13 amino acids.

This clone showed up just once. The chain employs TRBV2 and TRBJ2-2; 7 nucleotides agree with TRBD1. V trimming: 10 bases; J trimming: 0 bases; junction bases outside the gene matches: 5. The CDR3 consists of 14 residues. Germline CDR1 is SNHLY and CDR2 is FYNNEI. The CDR3 loop is CATRQGTNTGELFF. CDR3 nucleotide sequence: TGTGCCACCCGACAGGGAACGAACACCGGGGAGCTGTTTTTT. The full variable domain, completed using reference TRBV2 and TRBJ2-2, is EPEVTQTPSHQVTQMGQEVILRCVPISNHLYFYWYRQILGQKVEFLVSFYNNEISEKSEIFDDQFSVERPDGSNFTLKIRSTKLEDSAMYFCATRQGTNTGELFFGEGSRLTVL.

The J gene is TRBJ2-3, the V gene TRBV6-1, with a tentative D call TRBD1 (6 bases). The germline CDR1 and CDR2 sequences are MNHNS and SASEGT. This CDR3 spans 15 amino acids. The V and J ends lost 0 bases and 4 bases respectively, with 11 bases between them. The CDR3 nucleotides are TGTGCCAGCAGTGAAGCTCCCCACAGGGCAGATACGCAGTATTTT. Translation gives CASSEAPHRADTQYF.

The chain combines TRBV9 with TRBJ1-1; D may be TRBD1 (6 bases). Germline CDR1 SGDLS, CDR2 YYNGEE. The CDR3 has 13 residues. V gave up 0 bases and J gave up 8 bases, with 11 bases separating them. The CDR3 DNA sequence: TGTGCCAGCAGCGTAGCTGATAGGGGGGAAGCTTTCTTT. Its protein is CASSVADRGEAFF. The full variable domain, with the rest looked up from reference TRBV9 and TRBJ1-1, is DSGVTQTPKHLITATGQRVTLRCSPRSGDLSVYWYQQSLDQGLQFLIQYYNGEERAKGNILERFSAQQFPDLHSELNLSSLELGDSALYFCASSVADRGEAFFGQGTRLTVV.

This chain connects TRBV11-2 to TRBJ1-1, with 8 bases that match TRBD1. The CDR3 totals 15 residues. Germline lookup yields CDR1 SGHAT and CDR2 FQNNGV. V lost 8 bases to trimming and J lost 1 base; unmatched junction nucleotides: 9. The CDR3 reads CASRGMTGANTEAFF. The CDR3 DNA reads TGTGCCAGCCGGGGAATGACAGGGGCGAACACTGAAGCTTTCTTT.

The chain joins TRBV27 to TRBJ2-2; 8 bases map to TRBD1. V was pared by 7 bases and J by 4 bases, with 8 bases of the junction left unmatched. The CDR3 totals 15 residues. Germline V gene data show CDR1 as MNHEY and CDR2 as SMNVEV (reference sequence). In DNA form, the CDR3 reads TGTGCCAGCACCCAGGGGGCGCAGGGCACCGGGGAGCTGTTTTTT. Protein sequence: CASTQGAQGTGELFF.

The chain is built from TRBV4-3 and TRBJ1-2; 8 nucleotides align to TRBD1. V lost 0 bases and J lost 8; bases outside the gene matches: 11. The CDR3 covers 16 residues. Germline V gene sequence: CDR1 LGHNA, CDR2 YSLEER. The CDR3 here is CASSQEFGWTGLGYTF. In nucleotides, the CDR3 is TGCGCCAGCAGCCAAGAATTCGGGTGGACAGGGTTGGGCTACACCTTC.

The chain carries TRBV5-6 and TRBJ2-1; D ambiguous. CDR1 is SGHDT, CDR2 YYEEEE, per germline. Trimming cost V 4 bases and J 9 bases, with 11 bases left between them. This CDR3 is 12 amino acids long. This chain's CDR3 is CASSPRVSEQFF. CDR3 DNA: TGTGCCAGCAGCCCACGGGTGAGTGAGCAGTTCTTC.

The rearrangement uses TRBV6-6 and TRBJ2-3, with D perhaps matching TRBD1 (7 bases). Germline CDR1 reads MNHNY; CDR2 reads SVGAGI (reference sequence). CDR3 length: 15 residues. Trimming cost V 7 bases and J 3 bases, with 17 bases left between them. CDR3 in DNA: TGTGCCAGCACCAATCGACAGGGAGGTACAGATACGCAGTATTTT. As protein: CASTNRQGGTDTQYF.

V is TRBV11-2 and J is TRBJ2-2; 7 bases align to TRBD1. The CDR3 has 15 amino acids. Unmatched junction bases numbered 3, after V lost 5 bases and J lost 0 bases. Germline lookup yields CDR1 SGHAT and CDR2 FQNNGV. The CDR3, as DNA: TGTGCCAGCAGCCCCCAGGGGGCGAACACCGGGGAGCTGTTTTTT. Encoded protein: CASSPQGANTGELFF.

This clone appeared once. The rearrangement uses TRBV5-1 and TRBJ1-1; no clear D. Between the trimmed V and J ends, which lost 0 bases and 4 bases, there was a span of 10 bases. Germline loops: CDR1 SGHRS, CDR2 YFSETQ. The CDR3 loop spans 14 amino acids. This chain's CDR3 is CASSLAGIPTEAFF. Written as DNA, the CDR3 is TGCGCCAGCAGCTTGGCCGGGATACCCACTGAAGCTTTCTTT.

DNA for the CDR3: TGTGCCAGCAGAATACAGGGGGAAGTCAAAAACATTCAGTACTTC. Encoded protein: CASRIQGEVKNIQYF. The J gene is TRBJ2-4, the V gene TRBV6-1; 8 nucleotides align to TRBD1. CDR3 length equals 15 residues. The V gene end was trimmed by 6 bases and the J gene end by 3 bases; junction bases not matched to a gene: 7. Germline CDR1 MNHNS, CDR2 SASEGT.

The chain uses TRBV29-1 and TRBJ2-2, with a possible D match to TRBD1 (6 bases). This CDR3 contains 15 residues. The germline gives CDR1 SQVTM, CDR2 ANQGSEA. V was pared by 5 bases and J by 4 bases, with 17 bases between. The CDR3 DNA sequence: TGCAGCGTTCAAGGGGCAGGGGCAAGCACCGGGGAGCTGTTTTTT. Translated: CSVQGAGASTGELFF.